This T cell receptor beta chain was identified during a study of shared clonotypes between healthy human individuals. Of note for this clone: The antigen is not known.

Study-wide results and caveats: Among donors, the sharing of clonotypes was expected to be influenced by sequencing depth.

Approximately 30,000 T cell genomes (approximately 190 ng DNA) went into each sorted-subset replicate. Original methodology: Owing to the provision of junction-only sequences devoid of quality scores by immunoSEQ, filtering differed. The assay was immunoSEQ multiplex PCR, and TCRdb's table has in-frame clones only and misses some. That table furnishes V, J and clone size, whereas the DNA furnished D and trimming. This table holds about 800,000 clones, roughly 96% found once. The naive CD8 fraction comprised CD45RO-negative cells positively selected for CCR7 and excluded terminally differentiated effector memory CD45RA+ cells. Donors comprised healthy HIV-negative adults lacking recent acute infections or vaccinations. Per the germline V gene, CDR1 is SQVTM and CDR2 is ANQGSEA. Trimming at V came to 6 bases and at J to 6 bases, leaving 4 bases not matched to a gene. CDR3 length equals 13 residues.

The chain has TRBV29-1 and TRBJ2-2; 10 bases fit TRBD1. The receptor's source is a man aged 25 to 40 in good health. Sequenced input: naive CD8+ T cells sorted from blood. The CDR3 reads CSVGQGMAGELFF. As DNA, the CDR3 is TGCAGCGTGGGACAGGGGATGGCCGGGGAGCTGTTTTTT.